The table lists the clone carrying this TCR beta chain with a few counts. The antigen remains unidentified. These data are taken from a study of T-cell memory formation after mild COVID-19. Study observations and caveats: Some responding clones appeared in pre-infection memory, suggesting cross-reactive memory joined. Day 15 to 85 contractors were CD4/CD8 balanced; later expanders leaned CD4+.

V lost 5 bases and J lost 1, with 14 bases in between. CDR3 length equals 15 residues. The germline CDR1 and CDR2 sequences are SGHTA and FQGTGA. TCRdb called the 5' RACE reads again in MiXCR, with one record for every CDR3 protein. The sample includes around 450,000 distinct CDR3 sequences, 20% seen only once; the top ten take around 8.4%. The V and J genes are TRBV7-3 and TRBJ1-1; a weak D match, TRBD1 (6 bases). The source of this sequence is an adult woman who had mild COVID-19 (a few samples of this study predate the infection). Cell type and time point are not known. The sample comprised PBMCs or a T cell subset sorted from them (not recorded which). The CDR3 reads CASSPSGGPNTEAFF. CDR3 bases: TGTGCCAGCAGCCCATCGGGGGGCCCGAACACTGAAGCTTTCTTT.